This T cell receptor beta chain emerged from a study of blood T cells in healthy people across ages. The CDR3 covers 15 residues. Trimming stripped 5 bases from V and 0 bases from J, with 13 bases between. Germline CDR1 and CDR2: SEHNR and FQNEAQ (reference sequence). PCR was performed a second time for 7 to 11 cycles using a sample-barcoded 5' primer and a J-beta primer mix. TCRdb itself ran the 5' RACE reads through MiXCR, one entry per CDR3 protein. The data hold fewer than 1,200,000 distinct CDR3 sequences, with roughly a quarter observed a single time. Individuals who donated were healthy Caucasians from Russia aged about 6 to 100. The data were also submitted as part of a second study, on T cells of mothers and their children.

The source of this sequence is a girl aged 2-9 years in good health. The sequencing input was blood. The chain uses TRBV7-9 and TRBJ2-5, with a tentative D call TRBD2 (5 bases). CDR3 sequence: CASSPGDLYQETQYF. The CDR3 DNA sequence: TGTGCCAGCAGCCCCGGGGATTTATACCAAGAGACCCAGTACTTC.